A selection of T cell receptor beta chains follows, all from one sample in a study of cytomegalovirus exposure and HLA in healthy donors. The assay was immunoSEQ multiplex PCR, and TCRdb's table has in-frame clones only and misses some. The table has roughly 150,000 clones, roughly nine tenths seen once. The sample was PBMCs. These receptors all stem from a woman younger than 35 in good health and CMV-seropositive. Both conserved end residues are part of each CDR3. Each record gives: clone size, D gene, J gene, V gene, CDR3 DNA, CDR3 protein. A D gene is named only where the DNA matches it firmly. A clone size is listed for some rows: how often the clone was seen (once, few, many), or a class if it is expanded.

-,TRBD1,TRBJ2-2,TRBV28,TGTGCCAGCAGCGTTACGGGACAGGGGAGGACCGGGGAGCTGTTTTTT,CASSVTGQGRTGELFF
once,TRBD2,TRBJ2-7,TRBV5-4,TGTGCCAGCAGCTTGACTAGCGGGAGCTCCTACGAGCAGTACTTC,CASSLTSGSSYEQYF
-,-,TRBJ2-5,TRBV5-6,TGTGCCAGCAGCGTTCCCGTGGGGCCGGAGACCCAGTACTTC,CASSVPVGPETQYF
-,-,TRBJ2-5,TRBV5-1,TGCGCCAGCAGCTTGTATGAGACCCAGTACTTC,CASSLYETQYF
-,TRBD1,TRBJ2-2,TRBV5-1,TGCGCCTGCCCGGGACAGCTAATCAACAGAGGTACCGGGGAGCTGTTTTTT,CACPGQLINRGTGELFF
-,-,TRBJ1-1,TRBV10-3,TGTGCCATCAGGGGAGGGCTACCGCTTGAAGCTTTCTTT,CAIRGGLPLEAFF
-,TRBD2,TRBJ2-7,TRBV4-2,TGTGCCAGCAGCCAAGGTGGGCGGGAGGGCCACGAGCAGTACTTC,CASSQGGREGHEQYF
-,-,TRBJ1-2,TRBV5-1,TGCGCCAGCAGCTCGTACACGGGTGGCTATGGCTACACCTTC,CASSSYTGGYGYTF
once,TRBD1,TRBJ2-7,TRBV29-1,TGCAGCGTTGGACCCCCAGGGGACAGGGCACTTGCCTACGAGCAGTACTTC,CSVGPPGDRALAYEQYF
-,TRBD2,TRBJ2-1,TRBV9,TGTGCCAGCACCTCCCGGACTAGCGCGTCCGATGAGCAGTTCTTC,CASTSRTSASDEQFF
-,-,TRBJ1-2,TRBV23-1,TGCGCCAGCAGTCAATTCATCGATCCAGCTAACTATGGCTACACCTTC,CASSQFIDPANYGYTF
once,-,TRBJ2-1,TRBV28,TGTGCCAGCAGTTTGGGGGAGGTAGCGGAGGGGAATGAGCAGTTCTTC,CASSLGEVAEGNEQFF
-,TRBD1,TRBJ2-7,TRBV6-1,TGTGCCAGCAGTGAAAGGGGACAGGGAAGACCCTACGAGCAGTACTTC,CASSERGQGRPYEQYF
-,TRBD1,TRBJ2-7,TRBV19,TGTGCCAGTAGTCCGCTCACGGGACAGGGGTCCGAGCAGTACTTC,CASSPLTGQGSEQYF
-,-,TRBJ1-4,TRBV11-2,TGTGCCAGCAGCTTAATTCAAGGGGTCGGGACTAATGAAAAACTGTTTTTT,CASSLIQGVGTNEKLFF
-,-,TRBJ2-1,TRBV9,TGTGCCAGCAGCACACCAGGGCTAGCGAGCGATGAGCAGTTCTTC,CASSTPGLASDEQFF
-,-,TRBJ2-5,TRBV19,TGTGCCAGTAGTACCGTCGGTGCCGAGACCCAGTACTTC,CASSTVGAETQYF
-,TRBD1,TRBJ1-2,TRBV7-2,TGTGCCAGCAGCTTATGGTATGGATCGGGACAGGACAACTATGGCTACACCTTC,CASSLWYGSGQDNYGYTF
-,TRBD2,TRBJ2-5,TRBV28,TGTGCCAGCAGTTTGCCCCTCGGGAGGTTGAAGACCCAGTACTTC,CASSLPLGRLKTQYF
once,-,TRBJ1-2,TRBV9,TGTGCCAGCAGCCAGCAGGGGCGCCCGCGGGATGGCTACACCTTC,CASSQQGRPRDGYTF
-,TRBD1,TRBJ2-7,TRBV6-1,TGTGCCAGCAGTTCCGGGACAGGGGTCTACGAGCAGTACTTC,CASSSGTGVYEQYF
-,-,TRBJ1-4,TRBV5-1,TGCGCCAGCAGCTTGGCTCCACTAAAGGGGGAAAAACTGTTTTTT,CASSLAPLKGEKLFF
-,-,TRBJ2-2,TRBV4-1,TGCGCCAGCAGCCAAGTGTTAGCGGATACCGCGAACACCGGGGAGCTGTTTTTT,CASSQVLADTANTGELFF
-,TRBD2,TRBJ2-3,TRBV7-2,TGTGCCAGCAGCTTTACTAGCGGGGTCCGGGATACGCAGTATTTT,CASSFTSGVRDTQYF
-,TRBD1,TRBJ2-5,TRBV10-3,TGTGCCATCAGTCAGACAGGGACCTCAGGAGAGACCCAGTACTTC,CAISQTGTSGETQYF
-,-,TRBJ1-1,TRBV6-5,TGTGCCAGCAGTTCCCCAGGATTCATGAACACTGAAGCTTTCTTT,CASSSPGFMNTEAFF
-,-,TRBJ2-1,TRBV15,TGTGCCACCAGCAGAGAGAGCGCCTACAATGAGCAGTTCTTC,CATSRESAYNEQFF
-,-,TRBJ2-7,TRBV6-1,TGTGCCAGCAGTGAAACAAGTACCACGGGGGACGAGCAGTACTTC,CASSETSTTGDEQYF
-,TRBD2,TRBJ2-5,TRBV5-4,TGTGCCAGCAGTGGAACGGGAGGGGTGTGGGAGACCCAGTACTTC,CASSGTGGVWETQYF
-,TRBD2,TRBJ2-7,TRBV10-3,TGTGCCATCAGTGTAGGGACTAGCGGGAGAGTTGGGGAGCAGTACTTC,CAISVGTSGRVGEQYF
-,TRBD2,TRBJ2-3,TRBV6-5,TGTGCCAGCAGTTACTCACTAGCGGACAGCACAGATACGCAGTATTTT,CASSYSLADSTDTQYF
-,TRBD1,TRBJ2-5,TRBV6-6,TGTGCCAGCAAACCCCGGGACAGGGGGGAAGAGACCCAGTACTTC,CASKPRDRGEETQYF
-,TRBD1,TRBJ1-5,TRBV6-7,TGTGCCAGCAGTTACTCGAAGAGGGCAGGACAGGGTCATCAGCCCCAGCATTTT,CASSYSKRAGQGHQPQHF
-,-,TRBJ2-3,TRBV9,TGTGCCAGCAGCGCATCTAGCCTCGTAGGCACAGATACGCAGTATTTT,CASSASSLVGTDTQYF
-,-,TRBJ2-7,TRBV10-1,TGCGCCAGTCAATGGGCCGCCCACGAGCAGTACTTC,CASQWAAHEQYF
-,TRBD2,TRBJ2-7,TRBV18,TGTGCCAGCTCACCACTGAGCCCCGGACTAGTATCCTACGAGCAGTACTTC,CASSPLSPGLVSYEQYF
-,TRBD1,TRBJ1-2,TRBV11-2,TGTGCCAGCAGCTTAGACCGGACAGGGGGTGGAAGGACCTTC,CASSLDRTGGGRTF
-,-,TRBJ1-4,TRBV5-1,TGCGCCAGCAGCTTGGGAGTGGAGGAAAAACTGTTTTTT,CASSLGVEEKLFF
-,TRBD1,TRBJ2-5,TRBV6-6,TGTGCCAGCAGTCAAACAGGGGGCCTGGAGACCCAGTACTTC,CASSQTGGLETQYF
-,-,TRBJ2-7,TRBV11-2,TGTGCCAGCAGCCTCCGTGGGGGCACCTACGAGCAGTACTTC,CASSLRGGTYEQYF
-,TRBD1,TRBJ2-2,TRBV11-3,TGTGCCAGCAGACAGGGGGCCATCGGGGAGCTGTTTTTT,CASRQGAIGELFF
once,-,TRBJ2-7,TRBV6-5,TGTGCCAGCAGTCGCTCCAGGGGCGAGCAGTACTTC,CASSRSRGEQYF
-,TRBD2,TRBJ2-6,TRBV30,TGTGCCTGGAGTGTTCCAGCGGGAGGGCCATCTGGGGCCAACGTCCTGACTTTC,CAWSVPAGGPSGANVLTF
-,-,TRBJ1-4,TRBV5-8,TGTGCCAGCAGCTTAGGAAGACTTGCAACTAATGAAAAACTGTTTTTT,CASSLGRLATNEKLFF